The 30 T cell receptor beta chains below come from one sample, sequenced in a study of metastatic and nonmetastatic thyroid tumors. Through MiXCR, TCRdb re-clonotyped the PCR reads. Of approximately 20,000 clones in the sample, about 12% were seen once. Patients were all untreated before their thyroid surgery. Material for sequencing was blood. All receptors derive from a female donor with papillary thyroid cancer or a benign thyroid nodule (not recorded which). Some clones in this sample may be carry-over from other donors' samples.

This chain connects TRBV20-1 to TRBJ2-7; tentatively, D is TRBD1 (6 bases). This CDR3 comprises 14 residues. Germline CDR1 and CDR2: DFQATT and SNEGSKA (reference sequence). V was pared by 3 bases and J by 8 bases, with 20 bases between. This CDR3 reads CSASRRQVPYKQYF. For the CDR3, the DNA is TGCAGTGCTAGTCGTCGACAGGTACCTTACAAGCAGTACTTC.

This clone has at least ten counts. The rearrangement uses TRBV5-1 and TRBJ1-4; D is uncertain. Germline V gene data show CDR1 as SGHRS and CDR2 as YFSETQ. The CDR3 contains 14 residues. Trimming removed 0 bases from V and 2 bases from J, with 5 bases in between. This CDR3 reads CASSLGSTNEKLFF. CDR3 in DNA: TGCGCCAGCAGCTTGGGGTCGACTAATGAAAAACTGTTTTTT.

This clone was found many times. V gene TRBV6-4 combines with J gene TRBJ2-5; D is tentatively TRBD1 or TRBD2 (6 bases each). The CDR3 is 15 residues long. Trimming removed 2 bases at V and 5 bases at J, with 15 bases between. Germline V gene lookup returns CDR1 MRHNA and CDR2 SNTAGT. The CDR3 DNA is TGTGCCAGCAGTGACGGGGGGACATACGGTGAGACCCAGTACTTC. Translation: CASSDGGTYGETQYF.

This clone appeared many times. A much larger clone differs by one base, so this may be a read error. The gene calls are TRBV5-6 and TRBJ1-2; weak D call: TRBD1 (5 bases). The CDR3 consists of 14 residues. Germline V gene data show CDR1 as SGHDT and CDR2 as YYEEEE. Deletions cut 2 bases from V and 9 bases from J, with 17 bases between. As DNA, the CDR3 is TGTGCCAGCAGCTTAAGGGACCCCAGGTATAGCTACACCTTC. Its translation: CASSLRDPRYSYTF. The full variable domain, its missing parts supplied by reference TRBV5-6 and TRBJ1-2, is DAGVTQSPTHLIKTRGQQVTLRCSPKSGHDTVSWYQQALGQGPQFIFQYYEEEERQRGNFPDRFSGHQFPNYSSELNVNALLLGDSALYLCASSLRDPRYSYTFGSGTRLTVV.

This clone showed up many times. The chain links TRBV5-1 to TRBJ2-7; 9 positions agree with TRBD1. This CDR3 has 14 residues. V lost 9 bases, J lost 5 bases, and 12 bases stayed unmatched. Germline CDR1 SGHRS, CDR2 YFSETQ. The chain's CDR3 is CANYSLTGGHEQYF. CDR3 nucleotide sequence: TGCGCCAACTACTCACTTACAGGGGGCCACGAGCAGTACTTC.

The chain joins TRBV11-3 to TRBJ2-3; no clear D gene. This CDR3 has 12 residues. The V gene lost 8 bases and the J gene lost 1 base, with 7 bases spanning the gap. From germline, CDR1 is SGHNT and CDR2 YENEEA. CDR3 residues: CASSTCTDTQYF. Written as DNA, the CDR3 is TGTGCCAGCTCGACCTGCACAGATACGCAGTATTTT.

This clone has ten or more counts. The V call is TRBV19, the J call TRBJ2-3; 7 nucleotides line up with TRBD2. The V and J ends lost 5 bases and 8 bases, in that order; junction bases with no gene match: 7. CDR3 length: 13 amino acids. Germline values: CDR1 LNHDA, CDR2 SQIVND (reference sequence). CDR3: CASSATSESTQYF. The CDR3 nucleotides read TGTGCCAGTAGTGCTACTAGCGAAAGTACGCAGTATTTT.

This clone has at least ten counts. The same CDR3 also results from other DNA sequences found in this sample. This chain joins TRBV7-2 and TRBJ2-7; no definite D call. V lost 0 bases and J 2 bases, leaving 8 bases between the germline ends. Germline loops: CDR1 SGHTA, CDR2 FQGNSA. The CDR3 has 14 residues. CDR3 DNA: TGTGCCAGCAGCTTAGCGGGTACTCCCTACGAGCAGTACTTC. Translated, it gives CASSLAGTPYEQYF.

This clone was counted ten times or more. The rearrangement links TRBV7-2 to TRBJ1-5; D not certain. The germline V gene has CDR1 SGHTA and CDR2 FQGNSA. Trimming pared 1 base from V and 0 bases from J, leaving 7 bases between. This CDR3 has 15 residues. The CDR3 nucleotides read TGTGCCAGCAGCTTAGGGGGAGATAGCAATCAGCCCCAGCATTTT. This encodes CASSLGGDSNQPQHF.

At least ten counts were recorded for this clone. V usage is TRBV20-1 and J usage is TRBJ2-1; a possible D gene is TRBD2 (6 bases). The V and J ends lost 3 bases and 3 bases respectively, with 12 bases between them. The germline V gene has CDR1 DFQATT and CDR2 SNEGSKA (reference sequence). The CDR3 length is 14 residues. CDR3 sequence: CSARDYRSYNEQFF. The CDR3 coding sequence is TGCAGTGCTAGGGACTACAGGAGCTACAATGAGCAGTTCTTC.

This clone was counted only a few times. A read error may account for a junction end that differs from germline. V gene TRBV7-2 combines with J gene TRBJ2-7, with D possibly TRBD1 on 5 matching bases. In germline, CDR1 is SGHTA, CDR2 FQGNSA. The CDR3 has 15 amino acids. This CDR3 reads CASSPLGEPSFEQHF. In nucleotides, the CDR3 is TGTGCCAGCAGCCCCTTAGGGGAACCCTCTTTCGAACAGCACTTC.

In this sample, this clone is medium-sized. This chain links TRBV6-2 or TRBV6-3 with TRBJ2-3; weak D call: TRBD1 (5 bases). With 6 bases removed from V and 2 bases from J, the gap between germline ends came to 15 bases. The CDR3 loop spans 15 amino acids. Germline CDR1 reads MNHEY; CDR2 reads SVGEGT. DNA for the CDR3: TGTGCCAGCAGCCCTGCCCAGGGTGACACAGATACGCAGTATTTT. Residues: CASSPAQGDTDTQYF.

In its sample, this clone was seen many times. This chain links TRBV20-1 with TRBJ2-3, with D maybe TRBD2 (5 bases). Trimming cost V 3 bases and J 3 bases, with 7 bases left between them. This CDR3 contains 12 residues. Germline V CDR1 and CDR2: DFQATT, SNEGSKA (reference sequence). CDR3: CSASQRTDTQYF. The CDR3 DNA is TGCAGTGCTAGTCAGCGGACAGATACGCAGTATTTT.

Ten or more counts support this clone. The CDR3 DNA follows: TGCAGTGCAACAGGGAGCAATCAGCCCCAGCATTTT. Its protein product is CSATGSNQPQHF. The rearrangement links TRBV20-1 to TRBJ1-5, with D perhaps TRBD1 (6 bases). Germline loops: CDR1 DFQATT, CDR2 SNEGSKA (reference sequence). The CDR3 contains 12 residues. Trimming took off 6 bases at V and 1 base at J, with 7 bases between the two ends.

This clone was counted ten times or more. The CDR3 coding sequence is TGCAGTGCCCCGCAGAATCAAAGGGGCAAAAACATTCAGTACTTC. Its translation is CSAPQNQRGKNIQYF. The chain couples TRBV20-1 to TRBJ2-4; D is possibly TRBD1 (5 bases). This CDR3 spans 15 amino acids. Looked up from germline, CDR1 is DFQATT and CDR2 is SNEGSKA (reference sequence). V shed 6 bases and J shed 3 bases, with 18 bases lying between them.

As for this clone: A read error may explain this, as a much larger clone is one base away. For the CDR3, the DNA is TGTACCAGCATCCATCGACAGGGACCCTATGGCTACACCTTC. Encoded protein: CTSIHRQGPYGYTF. The chain joins TRBV3-1 to TRBJ1-2; TRBD1 matches 7 bases. This CDR3 contains 14 residues. Germline lookup yields CDR1 LGHDT and CDR2 YNNKEL (reference sequence).

This clone was found many times. The chain employs TRBV2 and TRBJ1-2, with TRBD1 identical over 7 bases. The CDR3 is 13 residues long. Germline V CDR1 and CDR2: SNHLY, FYNNEI. Trimming cost V 5 bases and J 8 bases; bases outside gene matches: 8. CDR3 sequence reads: CASSLIGQDGYTF. CDR3 sequence (DNA): TGTGCCAGCAGTCTTATAGGACAGGACGGCTACACCTTC. Combining the CDR3 with reference TRBV2 and TRBJ1-2 gives the whole variable domain EPEVTQTPSHQVTQMGQEVILRCVPISNHLYFYWYRQILGQKVEFLVSFYNNEISEKSEIFDDQFSVERPDGSNFTLKIRSTKLEDSAMYFCASSLIGQDGYTFGSGTRLTVV.

The table lists this clone with many counts. This chain connects TRBV5-5 to TRBJ1-1; maybe TRBD1 (5 bases). Trimming cost V 1 base and J 1 base, with 14 bases left between them. The CDR3 has 16 amino acids. CDR1 SGHKS and CDR2 YYEKEE come from the germline V gene (reference sequence). CDR3: CASSLSVGAENTEAFF. Written as DNA, the CDR3 is TGTGCCAGCAGCTTGTCCGTCGGGGCGGAGAACACTGAAGCTTTCTTT.

Worth noting for this clone: This specimen includes other DNA sequences encoding the same CDR3. The chain employs TRBV20-1 and TRBJ2-7; the D call may be TRBD1 or TRBD2 (5 bases each). V was cut by 0 bases and J by 2 bases, with 20 bases left in between. This CDR3 is built from 17 residues. Germline assignment: CDR1 DFQATT and CDR2 SNEGSKA (reference sequence). The CDR3 region has the DNA TGCAGTGCTAGAGACAGCAGCCGAGGGGTAAGCCCCTACGAGCAGTACTTC. Translating gives CSARDSSRGVSPYEQYF.

This clone has at least ten counts. This chain joins TRBV9 and TRBJ1-6, with D perhaps matching TRBD1 (6 bases). The CDR3 runs 16 residues. Germline CDR1 SGDLS, CDR2 YYNGEE. Trimming pared 0 bases from V and 9 bases from J, leaving 16 bases between. CDR3 region: CASSVDPGTTGSPLHF. CDR3 nucleotide sequence: TGTGCCAGCAGCGTAGATCCAGGGACAACAGGTTCACCCCTCCACTTT.

Details on this clone: Germline is not matched at one junction end, which may reflect a read error. V is TRBV3-1 and J is TRBJ2-3, with 9 bases identical to TRBD2. Germline CDR1 is LGHDT and CDR2 is YNNKEL (reference sequence). This CDR3 is 15 amino acids long. The CDR3 loop reads CASSTRAGGTGTQYF. CDR3 DNA sequence: TGTGCCAGTAGCACCCGAGCGGGGGGCACAGGTACGCAGTATTTT.

This clone qualifies as medium-sized. The chain joins TRBV6-1 to TRBJ2-7; unclear D gene. V lost 3 bases and J lost 6, with 6 bases in between. Germline CDR1 and CDR2: MNHNS and SASEGT. This CDR3 region has 11 residues. In nucleotides, the CDR3 is TGTGCCAGCAGTGATGGGGTCGAGCAGTACTTC. Translation gives CASSDGVEQYF.

In its sample, this clone was seen many times. This sequence joins TRBV4-1 and TRBJ1-1; D not resolved. Germline CDR1 and CDR2: MGHRA and YSYEKL. The ends were cut back, 4 bases at V and 5 bases at J, with 14 bases in the middle. The CDR3 sequence is 14 residues long. The DNA of the CDR3 is TGCGCCAGCAGCCGAGTCGGGGTCCCAACTGAAGCTTTCTTT. Protein sequence: CASSRVGVPTEAFF.

This clone has a handful of counts. The junction differs from germline at one of its ends, possibly a read error. The chain recombines TRBV12-3 or TRBV12-4 with TRBJ1-1; 9 positions match TRBD1. The CDR3 loop spans 14 amino acids. CDR3 in amino acids: CSSGTGRMDTEAFF. The CDR3, as DNA: TGTTCCAGCGGGACAGGGCGAATGGACACCGAAGCTTTCTTT.

Remarks on this clone: Sequence at one end of the junction differs from germline and may be a read error. The chain couples TRBV12-3 or TRBV12-4 to TRBJ2-1; weak D call: TRBD2 (6 bases). The CDR3 is 13 amino acids. The CDR3: CASSFGLRRPQSF. CDR3 DNA: TGTGCCAGCAGTTTCGGACTACGAAGACCGCAGTCCTTC.

There are many counts of this clone. J is TRBJ1-1 and V is TRBV7-2, with D possibly being TRBD1 (5 bases). CDR3 length: 17 amino acids. Trimming stripped 0 bases from V and 11 bases from J, with 25 bases between. The germline V gene encodes CDR1 SGHTA and CDR2 FQGNSA. The CDR3 loop is CASSLAWSRGRGRGAFF. DNA for the CDR3: TGTGCCAGCAGCTTAGCGTGGAGTAGGGGAAGGGGTCGAGGGGCTTTCTTT.

Concerning this clone: Additional DNA sequences in this sample encode the identical CDR3. The rearrangement uses TRBV5-5 and TRBJ2-4, with 7 bases fitting TRBD2. Trimming cost V 0 bases and J 7 bases; bases outside gene matches: 7. This CDR3 spans 15 amino acids. CDR1 is SGHKS, CDR2 YYEKEE, per germline (reference sequence). CDR3 in DNA: TGTGCCAGCAGCTTGGCCGGGGGAGGGGCGAACATTCAGTACTTC. Amino acids: CASSLAGGGANIQYF.

This rearrangement joins TRBV6-5 to TRBJ2-7; 10 bases match TRBD2. CDR1 is MNHEY, CDR2 SVGAGI, per germline. The CDR3 totals 15 residues. With V trimmed by 4 bases and J by 7 bases, 10 bases remained unmatched. The CDR3 sequence is CASSLSLAGAGEQYF. The DNA of the CDR3 is TGTGCCAGCAGTTTGAGTCTAGCGGGAGCCGGTGAGCAGTACTTC.

About this clone itself: At one end the junction does not follow the germline gene, possibly because of a read error. This chain connects TRBV12-3 or TRBV12-4 to TRBJ2-3; TRBD1 might be the D (6 bases). The CDR3 sequence is 13 residues long. CDR3 loop: CSSMGSGGLAQYF. Written as DNA, the CDR3 is TGTTCCAGCATGGGTTCTGGGGGCCTGGCGCAGTATTTT.

This clone has ten or more counts. The chain has TRBV9 and TRBJ1-1, with D tentatively TRBD1 (5 bases). The length of the CDR3 is 16 residues. V was clipped by 0 bases and J by 0 bases, with 12 bases between them. From germline, CDR1 is SGDLS and CDR2 YYNGEE. The CDR3 DNA follows: TGTGCCAGCAGCGTAGCTTATAGGGGACTGAACACTGAAGCTTTCTTT. It yields the protein CASSVAYRGLNTEAFF.